A selection of T cell receptor beta chains follows, all from one sample in a study of blood T cell repertoires in COVID-19. TCRdb's copy holds only in-frame clones and misses some; the assay was immunoSEQ multiplex PCR. Among roughly 220,000 clones listed, around 88% were seen once. Sequenced input: PBMCs or T cells enriched from blood (not recorded which). The receptors derive from a woman aged 50 to 65 with acute COVID-19. The CDR3 runs from the conserved cysteine through the conserved F or W. Each record gives: J gene, V gene, CDR3 protein.

J gene: TRBJ1-5; V gene: TRBV6-1; CDR3 protein: CASSDGQMSNQPQHF
J gene: TRBJ2-2; V gene: TRBV9; CDR3 protein: CASSVGLTGELFF
J gene: TRBJ2-1; V gene: TRBV6-5; CDR3 protein: CASETGTNPHNEQFF
J gene: TRBJ2-5; V gene: TRBV5-1; CDR3 protein: CASSLPLAGGLETQYF
J gene: TRBJ2-7; V gene: TRBV7-3; CDR3 protein: CASSRTGSAGEQYF
J gene: TRBJ2-5; V gene: TRBV9; CDR3 protein: CASSVEAGEGETQYF
J gene: TRBJ2-7; V gene: TRBV28; CDR3 protein: CASSFASYEQYF
J gene: TRBJ2-1; V gene: TRBV2; CDR3 protein: CASTRGTGIYNEQFF
J gene: TRBJ1-1; V gene: TRBV28; CDR3 protein: CASSWGGANTEAFF
J gene: TRBJ1-4; V gene: TRBV7-9; CDR3 protein: CASSGRQGNEKLFF
J gene: TRBJ1-4; V gene: TRBV3-1/TRBV3-2; CDR3 protein: CASSETGGTEKLFF
J gene: TRBJ1-5; V gene: TRBV28; CDR3 protein: CASSFKGLGSHNQPQHF
J gene: TRBJ1-1; V gene: TRBV19; CDR3 protein: CASSPSGTGNTEAFF
J gene: TRBJ2-2; V gene: TRBV7-9; CDR3 protein: CASPSRGTPRAYGELFF
J gene: TRBJ2-5; V gene: TRBV2; CDR3 protein: CASSDVRTGQETQYF
J gene: TRBJ2-7; V gene: TRBV5-4; CDR3 protein: CASSYSVGNEQYF
J gene: TRBJ2-2; V gene: TRBV21-1; CDR3 protein: CASSFRLAGALNTGELFF
J gene: TRBJ2-1; V gene: TRBV3-1/TRBV3-2; CDR3 protein: CASSLKGVNEQFF
J gene: TRBJ2-2; V gene: TRBV13; CDR3 protein: CASSLYGGSGSTGELFF
J gene: TRBJ2-7; V gene: TRBV5-1; CDR3 protein: CASSFGRGWDFYEQYF
J gene: TRBJ2-5; V gene: TRBV27; CDR3 protein: CASSPNQETQYF
J gene: TRBJ2-7; V gene: TRBV18; CDR3 protein: CASSPTGAYEQYF
J gene: TRBJ1-1; V gene: TRBV6-2/TRBV6-3; CDR3 protein: CASSRDRGRGTEAFF
J gene: TRBJ1-2; V gene: TRBV28; CDR3 protein: CASSSGQGYNGYTF
J gene: TRBJ2-3; V gene: TRBV10-3; CDR3 protein: CAISDREDTQYF
J gene: TRBJ2-7; V gene: TRBV24-1; CDR3 protein: CATSDPGDGRGDYEQYF
J gene: TRBJ2-7; V gene: TRBV27; CDR3 protein: CASGLFPAYEQYF
J gene: TRBJ2-7; V gene: TRBV4-1; CDR3 protein: CASSQVGGGGSEQYF
J gene: TRBJ2-1; V gene: TRBV5-1; CDR3 protein: CASSLLSGLYNEQFF
J gene: TRBJ1-2; V gene: TRBV7-3; CDR3 protein: CASSFDPGQGWGGYTF
J gene: TRBJ1-2; V gene: TRBV28; CDR3 protein: CASRLPARGSTGYTF
J gene: TRBJ2-1; V gene: TRBV10-3; CDR3 protein: CAIGLAGVNEQFF
J gene: TRBJ2-5; V gene: TRBV2; CDR3 protein: CASRREQRETQYF
J gene: TRBJ2-3; V gene: TRBV20-1; CDR3 protein: CSASPLALAGGTADTQYF
J gene: TRBJ1-6; V gene: TRBV30; CDR3 protein: CAWSPSYDRTGGNSPLHF
J gene: TRBJ1-5; V gene: TRBV19; CDR3 protein: CASSIEGTANQPQHF
J gene: TRBJ2-2; V gene: TRBV19; CDR3 protein: CASRIGAGAGELFF
J gene: TRBJ2-5; V gene: TRBV5-6; CDR3 protein: CASSLLTSLVGETQYF
J gene: TRBJ1-1; V gene: TRBV7-9; CDR3 protein: CASSLLGVNTEAFF
J gene: TRBJ2-2; V gene: TRBV5-4; CDR3 protein: CAGIVADTGELFF
J gene: TRBJ2-1; V gene: TRBV5-1; CDR3 protein: CASSLVTSGYNEQFF
J gene: TRBJ2-7; V gene: TRBV7-8; CDR3 protein: CASSLVLSGGRYEQYF
J gene: TRBJ1-3; V gene: TRBV5-4; CDR3 protein: CASSFLGGGNTIYF